The source of this TCR beta chain is a study of control samples from healthy donors and cancer patients. Repertoires were generated with immunoSEQ multiplex PCR, while TCRdb's copy carries only in-frame clones and drops some. The data contain approximately 100,000 clones, around nine tenths of them singletons. The ends were cut back, 5 bases at V and 0 bases at J, with 19 bases in the middle. This CDR3 comprises 18 residues. CDR1 LNHDA and CDR2 SQIVND come from the germline V gene (reference sequence). This sequence joins TRBV19 and TRBJ1-4; maybe TRBD1 (5 bases). Sequenced sample: blood. The source of this sequence is a human donor in good health. The donor label of this sample is uncertain. CDR3 nucleotides: TGTGCCAGTAGTTCTTTTGGGGGTACAGCTGCAACTAATGAAAAACTGTTTTTT. Its translation is CASSSFGGTAATNEKLFF.